This record concerns one T cell receptor beta chain sequence. This clonotype appeared a few times. No antigen is known for it. No base-level quality is on record; no much larger clone is a single base apart. These data belong to a study of low-dose radiotherapy and immunotherapy resistance in tumors (dated by TCRdb to between 2021 and 2024). For context, the study as a whole: In Cohort 1, 0.5 Gy per fraction was delivered every 2 weeks, and a total PTV dose of 6.5 Gy was prescribed. Patients in Cohort 2 were given 1 Gy per fraction every two weeks, for a total of 13 Gy across 26 weeks. Nivolumab and ipilimumab were both given intravenously, with nivolumab at a 240 mg flat dose every two weeks and ipilimumab at 1 mg/kg every six weeks. Every two weeks, patients got intravenous cyclophosphamide at 200 mg/m2, given one day ahead of each radiation and immunotherapy administration. Aspirin 300 mg was taken orally once daily by patients for four cycles, starting on cycle 1 day 1. Randomization of trial participants into treatment groups was not performed. Eight patients were included in the translational analysis: three from the first dose cohort and the first five from the second dose cohort.

The time point label for this specimen denotes: after trial treatment. The sample's treatment or condition label, in plain terms: LDRT plus nivolumab, ipilimumab, low-dose cyclophosphamide and aspirin (RACIN trial). The donors came from RACIN, which was a single-arm phase I dose-escalation trial that paired nivolumab and ipilimumab with aspirin, low-dose cyclophosphamide and low-dose radiotherapy. Patients were eligible if they had advanced solid tumors that were TIL-negative. The listed sequencing device is Illumina HiSeq 2500. First-strand cDNA was synthesized using Superscript III and a set of TRAV- and TRBV-specific primers, so that both TCRalpha and TCRbeta chains were covered. TCRs were amplified with Phusion for 15 to 20 PCR cycles using a constant-region primer together with the adapter attached to the V primers. Amplification of the isolated mRNA was done with the MessageAmp II aRNA Amplification Kit, which involved a roughly 16-hour in vitro transcription at 37 degrees C. The Dynabeads mRNA DIRECT Purification Kit was used to isolate mRNA for TCR sequencing. A second approximately 25-cycle Phusion PCR added indexed Illumina adapters, and products were purified with AMPure XP beads. The paper's data handling went like this. Custom Perl scripts were used to pool TCR sequences that encoded the same protein, to remove out-of-frame sequences, and to calculate the abundance of each clonotype. Any TCR sequence backed by just one read was left out of the analysis. The metrics used to describe the repertoires included Shannon entropy, Gini index, clonality, richness, and the frequency of TCRs shared between repertoires. TCRdb itself trimmed the public reads at Q25 with fastp, ran MiXCR and retained productive beta chains. Records with the same CDR3 protein are collapsed into one entry carrying the most frequent genes and DNA. The V and J calls shown here were made by TCRdb, not taken from the authors' results. The sample table holds some 46,000 distinct CDR3 sequences, of which 25% to 30% were seen once. The ten largest clones add up to roughly 9.1% of the sample.

V drops 5 bases and J drops 4 bases, leaving 12 bases in between. Reading the germline V gene gives CDR1 SGHVS and CDR2 FQNEAQ. The CDR3 has 13 amino acids, counting the end cysteine and phenylalanine. The entry retains the CDR3 DNA only, 39 bases that are in frame from base 1. In this chain, TRBV7-8 is recombined with TRBJ2-7; TRBD2 is a weak D gene call, 5 bases matching. This receptor was identified in a male donor with prostate cancer. Sequences were derived from PBMCs, sampled after low-dose radiotherapy plus immunotherapy. The DNA sequence is as follows: TGTGCCAGCAGCCCCGGACGGGATTACGAGCAGTACTTC. This gives the protein CASSPGRDYEQYF.